The 31 T cell receptor beta chains below were found in one sample sequenced in a study of T-cell memory formation after mild COVID-19. TCRdb itself ran the 5' RACE reads through MiXCR, one entry per CDR3 protein. The sample shows about 320,000 distinct CDR3 sequences, roughly an eighth of them seen only once. Sequencing was performed on PBMCs or a T cell subset sorted from them (not recorded which). The receptor set was obtained from a man between 18 and 35 years old who had mild COVID-19 (a few samples of this study predate the infection). Cell type and time point are not known.

This clonotype was picked up a small number of times. Written as DNA, the CDR3 is TGCAGTGCTACCGGGACTAGCGGGGGCGATGAGCAGTTCTTC. Translation: CSATGTSGGDEQFF. V is TRBV20-1 and J is TRBJ2-1; TRBD2 aligns across 14 bases. The length of the CDR3 is 14 residues. Losses at the gene ends were 4 bases for V and 8 bases for J; bases not matched to a gene: 4. The germline V gene encodes CDR1 DFQATT and CDR2 SNEGSKA (reference sequence).

This clonotype appeared a few times. This chain links TRBV20-1 with TRBJ1-4, with a possible D match to TRBD1 (6 bases). Germline assignment: CDR1 DFQATT and CDR2 SNEGSKA (reference sequence). V lost 0 bases, J lost 5 bases, and 7 bases lay in between. CDR3 length equals 13 residues. Written as DNA, the CDR3 is TGCAGTGCTAGAGACAGGGGAAATGAAAAACTGTTTTTT. Its protein is CSARDRGNEKLFF.

The rearrangement links TRBV6-2 or TRBV6-3 to TRBJ2-7, with 7 bases identical to TRBD1. This CDR3 is built from 14 residues. Germline trimming cut 7 bases from V and 1 base from J; bases unmatched to any gene: 7. In germline, CDR1 is MNHEY, CDR2 SVGEGT. DNA for the CDR3: TGTGCCAGCATGGGTCCAGGGGGATCCTACGAGCAGTACGTC. Residues: CASMGPGGSYEQYV.

This clonotype was observed at least ten times. At one boundary the junction diverges from the germline segment, which might be a read error. The chain uses TRBV4-1 and TRBJ1-6; D is uncertain. The germline gives CDR1 MGHRA, CDR2 YSYEKL. The CDR3 consists of 15 residues. The CDR3 sequence is CASSPGSSYNSPLHF. CDR3 nucleotide sequence: TGTGCCAGCAGCCCCGGGAGCTCCTATAATTCACCCCTCCACTTT.

This clonotype was seen only a few times. The V and J genes are TRBV9 and TRBJ2-2; D is possibly TRBD1 or TRBD2 (5 bases each). CDR3 length equals 15 residues. Germline assignment: CDR1 SGDLS and CDR2 YYNGEE. Trimming took 6 bases from V and 3 from J, leaving 15 bases between them. CDR3 DNA sequence: TGTGCCAGCACCCTAACCGGGGCCTACACCGGGGAGCTGTTTTTT. Residues: CASTLTGAYTGELFF.

The CDR3 is CASKENTDTQYF. CDR3 coding DNA: TGTGCCAGCAAAGAGAACACAGATACGCAGTATTTT. The genes are TRBV12-3 or TRBV12-4 and TRBJ2-3; D gene unclear. The CDR3 has 12 amino acids. Trimming left V 7 bases short and J 2 bases short, with 7 bases between.

Many counts were recorded for this clonotype. The chain joins TRBV20-1 to TRBJ2-3; 8 bases map to TRBD2. Germline CDR1 is DFQATT and CDR2 is SNEGSKA (reference sequence). This CDR3 contains 15 residues. V was pared by 5 bases and J by 0 bases, with 7 bases of the junction left unmatched. CDR3 sequence: CSAWPSGRSTDTQYF. CDR3 nucleotides: TGCAGTGCTTGGCCTAGCGGGCGAAGCACAGATACGCAGTATTTT.

In DNA, the CDR3 is TGTGCCAGCACCCTACAGGGGAGCTATGGCTACACCTTC. It encodes CASTLQGSYGYTF. The rearrangement joins TRBV7-9 to TRBJ1-2; TRBD1 matches 7 bases. J lost 4 bases, V lost 7 bases, and 6 bases had no gene match. Per the germline V gene, CDR1 is SEHNR and CDR2 is FQNEAQ (reference sequence). The CDR3 loop spans 13 amino acids.

This clonotype was recorded a few times. The rearrangement joins TRBV27 to TRBJ2-7; weak D call: TRBD2 (6 bases). This CDR3 spans 14 amino acids. Looked up from germline, CDR1 is MNHEY and CDR2 is SMNVEV (reference sequence). Trimming took off 6 bases at V and 5 bases at J, with 17 bases between the two ends. The CDR3: CASSSTSSPNEQYV. CDR3 sequence (DNA): TGTGCCAGCAGCTCAACTAGCTCTCCAAACGAGCAGTACGTC.

The table lists this clonotype with many counts. The rearrangement joins TRBV7-2 to TRBJ2-5; D is uncertain. Germline CDR1 reads SGHTA; CDR2 reads FQGNSA. With 7 bases removed from V and 5 bases from J, the gap between germline ends came to 14 bases. The CDR3 length is 13 residues. The CDR3 DNA sequence: TGTGCCAGCACCCAGTCGCTATCGGAGACCCAGTACTTC. It encodes CASTQSLSETQYF.

Only a few counts were recorded for this clonotype. The chain employs TRBV10-3 and TRBJ1-2, with unresolved D. Between the trimmed V and J ends, which lost 3 bases and 6 bases, there was a span of 11 bases. Germline V lookup: CDR1 ENHRY, CDR2 SYGVKD. This CDR3 comprises 13 residues. The CDR3 spells CAISDLRPHGYTF. For the CDR3, the DNA is TGTGCCATCAGTGACTTGAGGCCCCATGGCTACACCTTC.

This clonotype turned up a few times. The V and J genes are TRBV4-2 and TRBJ1-2; a possible D gene is TRBD1 (5 bases). The germline V and J ends were trimmed by 3 bases and 2 bases, with 7 bases remaining between them. Germline-derived CDR1 and CDR2 are LGHNA and YNFKEQ. CDR3 length equals 13 residues. CDR3 DNA: TGTGCCAGCAGCCAGGGGACGAACTATGGCTACACCTTC. This sequence encodes CASSQGTNYGYTF.

This clonotype was recorded many times. The chain employs TRBV4-2 and TRBJ2-5, with D maybe TRBD2 (5 bases). V dropped 0 bases and J dropped 1 base, with 15 bases sitting between them. The germline V gene encodes CDR1 LGHNA and CDR2 YNFKEQ. The CDR3 runs to 17 residues. CDR3 region: CASSQDPVGAPQETQYF. Written as DNA, the CDR3 is TGTGCCAGCAGCCAAGACCCGGTGGGAGCGCCCCAAGAGACCCAGTACTTC.

This clonotype showed up just a few times. V gene TRBV7-8 combines with J gene TRBJ2-3; possibly TRBD2 for D (5 bases). CDR1 is SGHVS, CDR2 FQNEAQ, per germline. CDR3 length equals 16 residues. The V and J ends lost 1 base and 3 bases respectively, with 14 bases between them. CDR3 region: CASSLVGSLGTDTQYF. The CDR3 DNA reads TGTGCCAGCAGCTTAGTGGGGAGCCTCGGGACAGATACGCAGTATTTT.

This clonotype was picked up a small number of times. This chain connects TRBV7-2 to TRBJ2-3; 9 bases agree with TRBD1. The CDR3 contains 16 residues. With 4 bases clipped from V and 4 bases from J, the junction kept 9 bases outside the gene matches. The germline CDR1 and CDR2 sequences are SGHTA and FQGNSA. This chain's CDR3 is CASSWGGTGNADTQYF. CDR3 sequence (DNA): TGTGCCAGCAGCTGGGGGGGGACAGGGAATGCAGATACGCAGTATTTT. Full variable domain (outside the CDR3, taken from reference TRBV7-2 and TRBJ2-3): GAGVSQSPSNKVTEKGKDVELRCDPISGHTALYWYRQSLGQGLEFLIYFQGNSAPDKSGLPSDRFSAERTGGSVSTLTIQRTQQEDSAVYLCASSWGGTGNADTQYFGPGTRLTVL.

The sample holds a few counts of this clonotype. The V and J genes are TRBV28 and TRBJ2-3, with 7 positions matching TRBD1. The J segment lost 2 bases and the V segment lost 7 bases, leaving 9 bases of the junction unmatched. Germline V lookup: CDR1 MDHEN, CDR2 SYDVKM. The CDR3 is made up of 15 amino acids. CDR3 bases: TGTGCCAGCAAGGGGTTCAGGGGGTCCACAGATACGCAGTATTTT. This sequence encodes CASKGFRGSTDTQYF.

The gene calls are TRBV7-3 and TRBJ2-3, with 11 bases identical to TRBD2. The CDR3 is 15 residues long. V lost 5 bases to trimming and J lost 4 bases; unmatched junction nucleotides: 5. Germline V gives CDR1 SGHTA, CDR2 FQGTGA. CDR3 sequence: CASSLGTSGPDTQYF. DNA for the CDR3: TGTGCCAGCAGCCTAGGGACTAGCGGTCCAGATACGCAGTATTTT. The full variable domain, completed using reference TRBV7-3 and TRBJ2-3, is GAGVSQTPSNKVTEKGKYVELRCDPISGHTALYWYRQSLGQGPEFLIYFQGTGAADDSGLPNDRFFAVRPEGSVSTLKIQRTERGDSAVYLCASSLGTSGPDTQYFGPGTRLTVL.

This clonotype was seen more than once but under ten times. V and J are TRBV12-3 or TRBV12-4 and TRBJ1-6, with D maybe TRBD1 (6 bases). Deletions cut 7 bases from V and 0 bases from J, with 10 bases between. The CDR3 runs 15 residues. As DNA, the CDR3 is TGTGCCAGCAACGACAGGAGCTCCTATAATTCACCCCTCCACTTT. Protein sequence: CASNDRSSYNSPLHF.

This clonotype came up many times. V usage is TRBV5-1 and J usage is TRBJ2-1; the D is unclear. V was shortened by 0 bases and J by 8 bases, with 12 bases between the two germline ends. Germline V lookup: CDR1 SGHRS, CDR2 YFSETQ. This CDR3 contains 14 residues. CDR3 sequence reads: CASSLAPGMDEQFF. CDR3 DNA: TGCGCCAGCAGCTTGGCTCCGGGTATGGATGAGCAGTTCTTC.

Here the CDR3 reads CASSRDRGHSGNTIYF. CDR3 bases: TGTGCCAGCAGTCGCGACCGGGGCCACTCTGGAAACACCATATATTTT. The rearrangement joins TRBV7-2 to TRBJ1-3; a possible D gene is TRBD1 (5 bases). CDR3 length: 16 residues. Germline loops: CDR1 SGHTA, CDR2 FQGNSA. Trimming pared 6 bases from V and 0 bases from J, leaving 15 bases between.

There are many counts of this clonotype. The chain links TRBV7-9 to TRBJ2-1, with a tentative D call TRBD2 (6 bases). Germline CDR1 is SEHNR and CDR2 is FQNEAQ (reference sequence). The CDR3 is made up of 11 amino acids. V lost 10 bases, J lost 6 bases, and 10 bases lay in between. The CDR3: CATSRGNEQFF. The CDR3, as DNA: TGTGCCACCTCGCGGGGCAATGAGCAGTTCTTC.

This clonotype was picked up many times. The rearrangement links TRBV4-3 to TRBJ1-1; 8 bases agree with TRBD1. The CDR3 loop spans 15 amino acids. V shed 3 bases, J shed 3 bases, and the junction held 6 bases outside the gene matches. Per germline, CDR1 LGHNA and CDR2 YSLEER. This CDR3 reads CASSHEPTGDTEAFF. CDR3 sequence (DNA): TGCGCCAGCAGCCATGAGCCGACAGGGGACACTGAAGCTTTCTTT.

This chain links TRBV12-3 or TRBV12-4 with TRBJ2-4; unclear D gene. V was trimmed by 8 bases and J by 8 bases, leaving 10 bases between them. The CDR3 is 11 amino acids. The CDR3 DNA sequence: TGTGCCAGCTCCCACCGGGACATTCAGTACTTC. It encodes CASSHRDIQYF.

This clonotype was seen more than once but under ten times. The V call is TRBV4-3, the J call TRBJ1-2, with 7 nucleotides matching TRBD1. The J segment lost 10 bases and the V segment lost 3 bases, leaving 5 bases of the junction unmatched. Germline CDR1 LGHNA, CDR2 YSLEER. This CDR3 region has 12 residues. CDR3 DNA sequence: TGCGCCAGCAGCCATCACACAGGGGACTACACCTTC. Amino acid sequence: CASSHHTGDYTF.

J is TRBJ2-7 and V is TRBV25-1; D gene ambiguous. Per germline, CDR1 MGHDK and CDR2 SYGVNS. V shed 8 bases and J shed 4 bases, with 21 bases lying between them. The CDR3 extends over 15 amino acids. The CDR3 loop reads CASRKDEYRLYEQYV. In nucleotides, the CDR3 is TGTGCCAGCCGCAAAGATGAATACAGACTTTACGAGCAGTACGTC.

In its sample, this clonotype was seen a few times. The rearrangement links TRBV7-3 to TRBJ2-5, with D perhaps matching TRBD1 (5 bases). This CDR3 has 17 residues. CDR1 is SGHTA and CDR2 is FQGTGA in the germline V gene. Trimming shortened V by 3 bases and J by 5 bases, and 22 bases separated the two germline ends. Written as DNA, the CDR3 is TGTGCCAGCAGCTTTGGTACAGGCAGGGCGAGAGAGGAGACCCAGTACTTC. Protein product: CASSFGTGRAREETQYF.

The table lists this clonotype with a few counts. A junction boundary mismatches the germline segment, possibly from a read error. The V and J genes are TRBV18 and TRBJ2-3; 7 bases are shared with TRBD2. The CDR3 runs 14 residues. Looked up from germline, CDR1 is KGHSH and CDR2 is LQKENI. The CDR3 protein is CASSPREEADTQYF. The CDR3 DNA is TGTGCCAGTTCACCCCGGGAGGAGGCAGATACGCAGTATTTT.

The chain recombines TRBV20-1 with TRBJ2-1; TRBD2 matches at 11 bases. The ends lost 6 bases at V and 9 bases at J; junction bases unmatched: 10. The germline gives CDR1 DFQATT, CDR2 SNEGSKA (reference sequence). The CDR3 runs 14 residues. As DNA, the CDR3 is TGCAGTGCCCCGACTAGCGGGATCTTCGTTGAGCAGTTCTTC. Amino acids: CSAPTSGIFVEQFF.

This clonotype was detected only a few times. V and J are TRBV12-3 or TRBV12-4 and TRBJ2-6; D uncertain. The CDR3 is 13 amino acids. V lost 6 bases to trimming and J lost 4 bases, with 7 bases between them. CDR3 sequence: CASRPPGANVLTF. The CDR3 nucleotides read TGTGCCAGCAGGCCCCCGGGGGCCAACGTCCTGACTTTC.

This rearrangement joins TRBV29-1 to TRBJ1-2, with a tentative D call TRBD1 (5 bases). There are 13 residues in the CDR3. The germline gives CDR1 SQVTM, CDR2 ANQGSEA. As DNA, the CDR3 is TGCACCGGGGGGAATTTGTGGGACTATGGCTACACCTTC. Residues: CTGGNLWDYGYTF. Looking up the rest from reference TRBV29-1 and TRBJ1-2 gives the full variable domain: SAVISQKPSRDICQRGTSLTIQCQVDSQVTMMFWYRQQPGQSLTLIATANQGSEATYESGFVIDKFPISRPNLTFSTLTVSNMSPEDSSIYLCTGGNLWDYGYTFGSGTRLTVV.

This clonotype was recorded at least ten times. This rearrangement joins TRBV5-1 to TRBJ2-1; TRBD2 agrees at 11 bases. This CDR3 is 15 amino acids long. The germline CDR1 and CDR2 sequences are SGHRS and YFSETQ. Germline trimming cut 2 bases from V and 7 bases from J; bases unmatched to any gene: 5. The DNA for the CDR3 is TGCGCCAGCAGCTTCTCCCTAGCGGGGGGAAATGAGCAGTTCTTC. Translated: CASSFSLAGGNEQFF.